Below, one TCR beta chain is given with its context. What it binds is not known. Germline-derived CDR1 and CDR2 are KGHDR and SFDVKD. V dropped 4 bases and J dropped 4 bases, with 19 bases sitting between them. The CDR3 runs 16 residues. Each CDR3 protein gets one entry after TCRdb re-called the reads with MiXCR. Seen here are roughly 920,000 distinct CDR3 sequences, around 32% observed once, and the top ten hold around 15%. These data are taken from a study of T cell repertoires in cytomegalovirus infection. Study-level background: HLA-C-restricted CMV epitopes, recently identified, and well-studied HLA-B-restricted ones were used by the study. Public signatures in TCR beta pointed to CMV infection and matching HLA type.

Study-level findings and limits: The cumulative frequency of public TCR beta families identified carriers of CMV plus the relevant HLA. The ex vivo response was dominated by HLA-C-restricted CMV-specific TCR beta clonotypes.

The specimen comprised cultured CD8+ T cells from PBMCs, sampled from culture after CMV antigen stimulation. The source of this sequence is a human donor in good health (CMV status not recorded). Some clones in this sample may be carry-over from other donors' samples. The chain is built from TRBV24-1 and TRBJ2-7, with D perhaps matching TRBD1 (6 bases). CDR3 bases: TGTGCCACCAGTGAGATACCACAGGGTGCTACTTACGAGCAGTACTTC. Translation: CATSEIPQGATYEQYF.